The text below deals with one TCR beta chain. The antigen is undetermined. The sample originates from a study of Ad26.COV2.S vaccination and SARS-CoV-2 variants. The CDR3 consists of 11 residues. The V end was cut by 5 bases, the J end by 7 bases, with 6 bases between. TCRdb's copy holds only in-frame clones and misses some; the assay was immunoSEQ multiplex PCR. The sample gives approximately 140,000 clones, 86% of which show up once; 5% is in the top ten. General study results and limits: For non-spike TCRs, breadth in vaccine recipients resembled that in placebo recipients. People given the vaccine had a wider spike-specific TCR breadth than placebo recipients did. The TCR breadth and depth analyses may have produced an underestimate of total T cell responses.

The chain links TRBV23-1 to TRBJ1-3, with no clear D. TRBV23-1 is filed as an ORF, its function uncertain. This receptor was obtained from a human donor who had recovered from COVID-19. The sequencing used peripheral blood, collected after recovery from COVID-19. The CDR3 DNA reads as TGCGCCAGCAGTGAGGAGAACACCATATATTTT. Its translation: CASSEENTIYF.